This T cell receptor beta chain is from a study of T cell responses to AZD1222 COVID-19 vaccine. Study at large: Pooled together were second doses at about 4 or about 12 weeks.

The count of this clone is one. Sequencing was performed with immunoSEQ multiplex PCR; in TCRdb, only in-frame clones are kept and a portion is missing. The sample has about 150,000 clones; 93% are singletons. Trimming took off 8 bases at V and 6 bases at J, with 13 bases between the two ends. There are 12 residues in the CDR3. CDR1 is WSHSY and CDR2 is SAAADI in the germline V gene. The material was peripheral blood, obtained on day 0 of AZD1222 vaccination. J is TRBJ1-1 and V is TRBV10-2; D is undetermined. This TCR was recovered from an adult in good health. The DNA for the CDR3 is TGCGCCAGCTCCAACAGACTGTCTGAAGCTTTCTTT. This gives the protein CASSNRLSEAFF.